A selection of T cell receptor beta chains follows, all from one sample in a study of graft-versus-host responses after intestinal transplantation. Generated by immunoSEQ multiplex PCR, the TCRdb table keeps only in-frame clones and is missing some. Here the sample spans more than 95,000 clones, about 88% being singletons. Their antigen targets remain unknown. This specimen was unstimulated CD4+ T cells sorted from spleen or lymph node cells, taken before intestinal transplant. These receptor sequences come from a human donor who received an intestinal transplant. Both conserved end residues are trimmed from each CDR3. The listing skips clone size in some rows; elsewhere it reads once, few, many or a size class.

cdr3_length: 11
j_call: TRBJ1-2
v_call: TRBV6-5
clone_size: .
cdr3_aa: ASSYSTNYGYT

cdr3_length: 12
j_call: TRBJ1-6
v_call: TRBV18
clone_size: .
cdr3_aa: ASSPDRDNSPLH

cdr3_length: 11
j_call: TRBJ2-5
v_call: TRBV5-1
clone_size: .
cdr3_aa: ASRKADQETQY

cdr3_length: 13
j_call: TRBJ2-1
v_call: TRBV4-2
clone_size: .
cdr3_aa: ASSLSTSTYNEQF

cdr3_length: 12
j_call: TRBJ2-7
v_call: TRBV5-1
clone_size: .
cdr3_aa: ASSTSSSSYEQY

cdr3_length: 11
j_call: TRBJ1-2
v_call: TRBV5-1
clone_size: .
cdr3_aa: ASSLGGTYGYT

cdr3_length: 13
j_call: TRBJ2-7
v_call: TRBV6-6
clone_size: once
cdr3_aa: ASSYPSSGRLEQY

cdr3_length: 12
j_call: TRBJ2-3
v_call: TRBV29-1
clone_size: .
cdr3_aa: SVDRDFYTDTQY

cdr3_length: 14
j_call: TRBJ2-1
v_call: TRBV6-1
clone_size: .
cdr3_aa: ASREQMVSSYNEQF

cdr3_length: 14
j_call: TRBJ2-2
v_call: TRBV5-4
clone_size: .
cdr3_aa: ASSARDRTSTGELF

cdr3_length: 10
j_call: TRBJ1-5
v_call: TRBV28
clone_size: .
cdr3_aa: ASGRPNQPQH

cdr3_length: 14
j_call: TRBJ2-5
v_call: TRBV28
clone_size: once
cdr3_aa: ASSLTSGSSGETQY

cdr3_length: 13
j_call: TRBJ1-2
v_call: TRBV7-6
clone_size: once
cdr3_aa: ASSLWRLSGYGYT

cdr3_length: 12
j_call: TRBJ2-3
v_call: TRBV5-4
clone_size: .
cdr3_aa: ASSLDSGRGSQY

cdr3_length: 13
j_call: TRBJ2-1
v_call: TRBV4-2
clone_size: once
cdr3_aa: ASSQDQDSYNEQF

cdr3_length: 16
j_call: TRBJ2-3
v_call: TRBV7-6
clone_size: once
cdr3_aa: ASIAGLAGGGSTDTQY

cdr3_length: 10
j_call: TRBJ2-3
v_call: TRBV4-1
clone_size: once
cdr3_aa: ASSQSRSAQY

cdr3_length: 11
j_call: TRBJ2-7
v_call: TRBV4-1
clone_size: .
cdr3_aa: ASSLGTSYEQY

cdr3_length: 15
j_call: TRBJ2-6
v_call: TRBV27
clone_size: .
cdr3_aa: ASSLGTGYSGANVLT

cdr3_length: 12
j_call: TRBJ2-7
v_call: TRBV7-9
clone_size: .
cdr3_aa: ASSQPNPLGEQY

cdr3_length: 15
j_call: TRBJ2-5
v_call: TRBV6-1
clone_size: .
cdr3_aa: ASSEYTGTGGRETQY

cdr3_length: 13
j_call: TRBJ1-1
v_call: TRBV9
clone_size: .
cdr3_aa: ASSVGGGLNTEAF

cdr3_length: 12
j_call: TRBJ1-3
v_call: TRBV11-1
clone_size: .
cdr3_aa: ASSQGVTGNTIY

cdr3_length: 12
j_call: TRBJ2-3
v_call: TRBV7-6
clone_size: once
cdr3_aa: ASSLSGAGDTQY

cdr3_length: 12
j_call: TRBJ2-3
v_call: TRBV6-1
clone_size: .
cdr3_aa: ASSEGTAPDTQY

cdr3_length: 10
j_call: TRBJ1-1
v_call: TRBV7-9
clone_size: once
cdr3_aa: ASSVKNTEAF

cdr3_length: 11
j_call: TRBJ1-1
v_call: TRBV6-6
clone_size: .
cdr3_aa: ASGRGLNTEAF

cdr3_length: 12
j_call: TRBJ2-7
v_call: TRBV6-5
clone_size: .
cdr3_aa: ASSPGLAGYEQY

cdr3_length: 12
j_call: TRBJ2-5
v_call: TRBV29-1
clone_size: .
cdr3_aa: SVTPGTDLGTQY

cdr3_length: 13
j_call: TRBJ1-3
v_call: TRBV6-6
clone_size: .
cdr3_aa: ASSPGRGSGNTIY

cdr3_length: 13
j_call: TRBJ2-1
v_call: TRBV5-4
clone_size: .
cdr3_aa: ASSLFAGVYNEQF

cdr3_length: 14
j_call: TRBJ2-7
v_call: TRBV7-3
clone_size: .
cdr3_aa: ASSLRTSGSIYEQY

cdr3_length: 12
j_call: TRBJ2-7
v_call: TRBV21-1
clone_size: .
cdr3_aa: ASSYRKTGESQY

cdr3_length: 12
j_call: .
v_call: TRBV6-6
clone_size: .
cdr3_aa: ASGGPSGGYEQY

cdr3_length: 13
j_call: TRBJ2-3
v_call: TRBV18
clone_size: .
cdr3_aa: ASSPLAGGPDTQY

cdr3_length: 14
j_call: TRBJ2-7
v_call: TRBV7-2
clone_size: .
cdr3_aa: ASSLNRGGFGNEQY

cdr3_length: 13
j_call: TRBJ2-1
v_call: TRBV7-6
clone_size: .
cdr3_aa: ASSLAGLAGNEQF

cdr3_length: 12
j_call: .
v_call: TRBV13
clone_size: .
cdr3_aa: ASSLLAGGYEQY

cdr3_length: 12
j_call: TRBJ2-2
v_call: TRBV19
clone_size: .
cdr3_aa: ASSIGAGTGELF

cdr3_length: 12
j_call: TRBJ2-1
v_call: TRBV18
clone_size: .
cdr3_aa: ASSRQTSDHEQF

cdr3_length: 14
j_call: TRBJ2-5
v_call: TRBV5-1
clone_size: .
cdr3_aa: ASSLALAGGREAQY

cdr3_length: 12
j_call: TRBJ2-4
v_call: TRBV27
clone_size: once
cdr3_aa: ASSLRGTKNIQY

cdr3_length: 13
j_call: TRBJ1-3
v_call: TRBV5-5
clone_size: .
cdr3_aa: ASSLGQGFGNTIY

cdr3_length: 10
j_call: TRBJ2-7
v_call: TRBV6-5
clone_size: .
cdr3_aa: ATTIGGLEQY

cdr3_length: 11
j_call: TRBJ1-1
v_call: TRBV5-1
clone_size: .
cdr3_aa: ASSYDKNTEAF